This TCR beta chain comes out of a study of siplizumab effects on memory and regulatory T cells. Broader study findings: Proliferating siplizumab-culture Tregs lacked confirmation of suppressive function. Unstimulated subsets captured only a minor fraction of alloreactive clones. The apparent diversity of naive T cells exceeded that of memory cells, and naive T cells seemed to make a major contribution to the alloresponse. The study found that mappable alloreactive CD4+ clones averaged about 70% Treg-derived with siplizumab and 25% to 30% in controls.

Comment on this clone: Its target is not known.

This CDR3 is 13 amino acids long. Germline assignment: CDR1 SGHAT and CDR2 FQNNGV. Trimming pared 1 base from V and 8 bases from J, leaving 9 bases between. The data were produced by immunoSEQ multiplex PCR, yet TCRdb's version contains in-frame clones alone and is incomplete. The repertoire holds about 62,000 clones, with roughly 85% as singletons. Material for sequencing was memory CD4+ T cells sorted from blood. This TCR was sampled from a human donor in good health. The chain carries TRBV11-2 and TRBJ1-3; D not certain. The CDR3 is CASSLGALYTIYF. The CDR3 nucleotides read TGTGCCAGCAGCTTAGGGGCACTTTACACCATATATTTT.